These 20 T cell receptor beta chains originate from one sample sequenced in a study of cytomegalovirus exposure and HLA in healthy donors. The data were produced by immunoSEQ multiplex PCR, yet TCRdb's version contains in-frame clones alone and is incomplete. The repertoire consists of about 73,000 clones, with 85% to 95% occurring once and the leading ten covering approximately 3.4%. The sequenced sample was PBMCs. The receptors stem from a man younger than 35 in good health and CMV-seronegative.

The rearrangement uses TRBV6-6 and TRBJ2-1; D remains ambiguous. CDR3 length equals 13 residues. The germline V gene has CDR1 MNHNY and CDR2 SVGAGI (reference sequence). V dropped 7 bases and J dropped 0 bases, with 7 bases sitting between them. The DNA of the CDR3 is TGTGCCAGCACCTGGAGCTCCTACAATGAGCAGTTCTTC. It translates to CASTWSSYNEQFF.

The chain joins TRBV7-8 to TRBJ2-7, with 7 nucleotides matching TRBD1. Germline CDR1 SGHVS, CDR2 FQNEAQ. J gave up 3 bases and V 5 bases, and 10 bases lay outside the gene matches. The CDR3 loop spans 15 amino acids. The CDR3 is CASSPRVRGSYEQYF. CDR3 in DNA: TGTGCCAGCAGCCCCCGGGTCAGGGGGAGCTACGAGCAGTACTTC.

This clone was recorded once. The gene calls are TRBV29-1 and TRBJ2-1, with 7 nucleotides matching TRBD1. Losses at the gene ends were 3 bases for V and 4 bases for J; bases not matched to a gene: 15. Germline CDR1 and CDR2: SQVTM and ANQGSEA. The CDR3 totals 17 residues. CDR3 amino acids: CSVDGLKGQRYYNEQFF. For the CDR3, the DNA is TGCAGCGTTGATGGTCTTAAGGGACAGAGGTATTACAATGAGCAGTTCTTC.

The chain joins TRBV7-9 to TRBJ1-1; weak D call: TRBD1 (6 bases). V was pared by 5 bases and J by 6 bases, with 19 bases between. Germline V gives CDR1 SEHNR, CDR2 FQNEAQ (reference sequence). The CDR3 spans 15 residues. The CDR3 reads CASSTMGQNGAEAFF. Written as DNA, the CDR3 is TGTGCCAGCAGCACCATGGGACAAAACGGCGCTGAAGCTTTCTTT.

This chain uses TRBV30 with TRBJ1-6; 8 bases map to TRBD1. CDR3 length: 14 residues. V was pared by 2 bases and J by 10 bases, with 7 bases of the junction left unmatched. Germline CDR1 and CDR2: GTSNPN and SVGIG (reference sequence). The CDR3: CAWSTGQGNSPLHF. Written as DNA, the CDR3 is TGTGCCTGGAGTACTGGACAGGGTAACTCACCCCTCCACTTT. The whole variable domain, filled in from reference TRBV30 and TRBJ1-6, reads SQTIHQWPATLVQPVGSPLSLECTVEGTSNPNLYWYRQAAGRGLQLLFYSVGIGQISSEVPQNLSASRPQDRQFILSSKKLLLSDSGFYLCAWSTGQGNSPLHFGNGTRLTVT.

This sequence joins TRBV7-3 and TRBJ2-5; TRBD2 aligns across 9 bases. There are 15 residues in the CDR3. Germline lookup yields CDR1 SGHTA and CDR2 FQGTGA. With 3 bases clipped from V and 7 bases from J, the junction kept 9 bases outside the gene matches. The CDR3 DNA is TGTGCCAGCAGCTTCGTAGCGGGGGCCTTAGGGACCCAGTACTTC. This encodes CASSFVAGALGTQYF.

The gene calls are TRBV27 and TRBJ2-7, with 8 bases fitting TRBD1. Germline V gives CDR1 MNHEY, CDR2 SMNVEV (reference sequence). The CDR3 length is 19 residues. The junction had 18 bases not matched to a gene; V was cut back by 3 bases and J by 2 bases. The CDR3 is CASSFIPGVETGDPYEQYF. The CDR3, as DNA: TGTGCCAGCAGTTTCATACCCGGTGTGGAGACAGGGGATCCCTACGAGCAGTACTTC.

The genes are TRBV19 and TRBJ2-1; TRBD1 matches 7 bases. Germline lookup yields CDR1 LNHDA and CDR2 SQIVND (reference sequence). The ends lost 4 bases at V and 3 bases at J; junction bases unmatched: 12. CDR3 size: 17 residues. Here the CDR3 reads CASSSPTGTALYNEQFF. DNA for the CDR3: TGTGCCAGTAGTAGCCCGACCGGGACAGCCCTCTACAATGAGCAGTTCTTC.

The chain recombines TRBV6-1 with TRBJ2-3; 15 bases fit TRBD2. Germline assignment: CDR1 MNHNS and CDR2 SASEGT. CDR3 size: 15 residues. V lost 3 bases, J lost 9 bases, and 4 bases stayed unmatched. CDR3 nucleotides: TGTGCCAGCAGTGATGGGACTAGCGGGGGGTGGACGCAGTATTTT. Protein: CASSDGTSGGWTQYF.

This rearrangement joins TRBV13 to TRBJ2-3; 10 bases agree with TRBD2. From germline, CDR1 is PRHDT and CDR2 FYEKMQ (reference sequence). CDR3 length equals 16 residues. Unmatched junction bases numbered 5, after V lost 1 base and J lost 4 bases. The CDR3: CASSLEASGGSDTQYF. CDR3 nucleotides: TGTGCCAGCAGCTTAGAGGCTAGCGGGGGTTCAGATACGCAGTATTTT.

The CDR3 DNA sequence: TGCGCCAGCAGCTCGGACCTGACAGGGGTAAAGGCTGGCTACACCTTC. Translation gives CASSSDLTGVKAGYTF. This chain connects TRBV5-1 to TRBJ1-2; 8 bases align to TRBD1. The CDR3 extends over 16 amino acids. With 3 bases clipped from V and 7 bases from J, the junction kept 14 bases outside the gene matches. Germline values: CDR1 SGHRS, CDR2 YFSETQ.

The CDR3 DNA reads as TGCGCCAGCAGCCATGAGACAGGGGGCAACAATCAGCCCCAGCATTTT. Protein: CASSHETGGNNQPQHF. The J gene is TRBJ1-5, the V gene TRBV4-1, with 10 bases identical to TRBD1. This CDR3 comprises 16 residues. Per germline, CDR1 MGHRA and CDR2 YSYEKL. V was clipped by 3 bases and J by 3 bases; unmatched bases: 5.

This sequence joins TRBV4-3 and TRBJ1-2; the D gene is possibly TRBD1 (6 bases). V was shortened by 0 bases and J by 3 bases, with 14 bases between the two germline ends. The germline gives CDR1 LGHNA, CDR2 YSLEER. This CDR3 region has 16 residues. The CDR3 here is CASSQDPRGRDYGYTF. The CDR3 DNA is TGCGCCAGCAGCCAAGACCCCAGGGGCCGTGACTATGGCTACACCTTC.

The gene calls are TRBV28 and TRBJ2-7; 9 bases are shared with TRBD2. Germline V gene sequence: CDR1 MDHEN, CDR2 SYDVKM. After removal of 5 bases from V and 3 bases from J, the junction contained 11 bases not matched to a gene. The CDR3 runs 16 residues. In DNA, the CDR3 is TGTGCCAGCAGTCCCCCTCAGACTAGCGGTAACTACGAGCAGTACTTC. Its protein is CASSPPQTSGNYEQYF.

The rearrangement links TRBV15 to TRBJ2-5, with 7 bases fitting TRBD2. The CDR3 contains 17 residues. V trimming: 1 base; J trimming: 5 bases; junction bases outside the gene matches: 13. Germline V lookup: CDR1 LNHNV, CDR2 YYDKDF (reference sequence). This CDR3 reads CATSRGALTSLGETQYF. CDR3 bases: TGTGCCACCAGCAGAGGGGCACTGACTAGCCTGGGGGAGACCCAGTACTTC.

J is TRBJ1-2 and V is TRBV5-6, with 8 bases identical to TRBD1. Looked up from germline, CDR1 is SGHDT and CDR2 is YYEEEE. The CDR3 loop spans 14 amino acids. The V segment lost 0 bases and the J segment 7 bases; nucleotides outside the gene matches: 5. The CDR3 protein is CASSLGQGMRGYTF. Written as DNA, the CDR3 is TGTGCCAGCAGCTTGGGACAGGGGATGCGTGGCTACACCTTC.

J is TRBJ1-2 and V is TRBV14, with a weak D call TRBD1 (5 bases). The V gene's germline CDR1 is SGHDN and CDR2 FVKESK. The CDR3 extends over 14 amino acids. Trimming removed 0 bases at V and 8 bases at J, with 13 bases between. CDR3 loop: CASSQERGLGGYTF. The DNA of the CDR3 is TGTGCCAGCAGCCAAGAGAGGGGACTCGGAGGCTACACCTTC. Based on the CDR3 plus reference TRBV14 and TRBJ1-2, the full variable domain is EAGVTQFPSHSVIEKGQTVTLRCDPISGHDNLYWYRRVMGKEIKFLLHFVKESKQDESGMPNNRFLAERTGGTYSTLKVQPAELEDSGVYFCASSQERGLGGYTFGSGTRLTVV.

In its sample, this clone was seen once. The chain links TRBV2 to TRBJ1-2; TRBD1 aligns across 11 bases. The CDR3 contains 15 residues. J gave up 7 bases and V 6 bases, and 10 bases lay outside the gene matches. Germline values: CDR1 SNHLY, CDR2 FYNNEI. This CDR3 reads CASSKIGQGAGGYTF. CDR3 bases: TGTGCCAGCAGCAAAATCGGACAGGGGGCGGGTGGCTACACCTTC.

The V gene is TRBV28, the J gene TRBJ1-1; TRBD1 is a possible D gene (5 bases). V gave up 6 bases and J gave up 6 bases, with 14 bases separating them. The CDR3 runs 13 residues. In germline, CDR1 is MDHEN, CDR2 SYDVKM. DNA for the CDR3: TGTGCCAGCAGCCCGGGACTCGGTGCTGAAGCTTTCTTT. As protein: CASSPGLGAEAFF.

This rearrangement joins TRBV6-1 to TRBJ1-1; D is unresolved. Trimming cost V 7 bases and J 5 bases, with 11 bases left between them. The CDR3 runs 12 residues. The germline CDR1 and CDR2 sequences are MNHNS and SASEGT. As DNA, the CDR3 is TGTGCCAGCACGGAGAGTGGAACTGAAGCTTTCTTT. Its protein product is CASTESGTEAFF.